Detailed here is one T cell receptor (beta chain). Its target is unknown. The sample originates from a study of cytomegalovirus exposure and HLA in healthy donors. Whole-study context: In a previous analysis, 100 million to 140 million unique TCR beta sequences were found from 150 million to 200 million T cells. Study observations and caveats: In a later analysis, common viral pathogens appeared linked to several of the most significant clusters. Reportedly, cytomegalovirus status was diagnosed with high sensitivity and specificity.

This PCR relied on a set of 60 Vbeta primers and 13 Jbeta primers. Original processing notes: In a later analysis, of some 80 million unique beta chains, about 10 million appeared in at least two donors. Generated by immunoSEQ multiplex PCR, the TCRdb table keeps only in-frame clones and is missing some. The V and J calls and clone size were taken over from that table, and D and trimming were inferred from the DNA. The sample consists of under 150,000 clones, roughly 80% of them appearing once. CDR3 length equals 15 residues. The germline gives CDR1 ENHRY, CDR2 SYGVKD. V was trimmed by 2 bases and J by 9 bases, leaving 17 bases between them.

Sequenced material: PBMCs. V is TRBV10-3 and J is TRBJ2-4; weak D call: TRBD2 (6 bases). The receptor was isolated from a male donor in good health and CMV-seropositive. The CDR3 protein is CAISEGWRGEGIQYF. The CDR3 bases are TGTGCCATCAGTGAGGGGTGGAGGGGCGAGGGCATTCAGTACTTC.